Listed below are T cell receptor beta chains from one sample, sequenced in a study of tumor-infiltrating lymphocytes in primary liver carcinoma. TCRdb passed the multiplex PCR reads through MiXCR, listing each CDR3 protein once. Seen here are about 320,000 distinct CDR3 sequences, 50% to 75% observed once, and the top ten hold approximately 15%. The sequencing input was peripheral blood. Receptor source: a woman aged 25 to 39 with primary liver carcinoma and hepatitis B virus infection. CDR3s include the opening cysteine and the closing phenylalanine or tryptophan. A D gene is named only where the DNA matches it firmly. Clone size is shown for a subset of rows, as once, few, many or a class of expanded clone.

j_gene,v_gene,abundance,d_gene,CDR3nt,CDR3aa
TRBJ2-6,TRBV7-8,few,NA,TGTGCCAGCAGCTCAGTCTGGGCTGGGGCCAACGTCCTGACTTTC,CASSSVWAGANVLTF
TRBJ2-6,TRBV28,NA,NA,TGTGCCAGCAGTTCCGGGGCGACTGGGGCCAACGTCCTGACTTTC,CASSSGATGANVLTF
TRBJ2-5,TRBV29-1,NA,NA,TGCAGCGTTTTTGGACACGGAGAGACCCAGTACTTC,CSVFGHGETQYF
TRBJ2-1,TRBV6-2/TRBV6-3,NA,NA,TGTGTCAGCAGCACACCTTACGCAGGAGGGGGGGATGAGCAGTTCTTC,CVSSTPYAGGGDEQFF
TRBJ2-2,TRBV5-4,NA,NA,TGTGTCAGCAGGGGGAAGGGGCTAGCGGAGGACACCGGGGAGCTGTTTTTT,CVSRGKGLAEDTGELFF
TRBJ2-2,TRBV11-2,NA,NA,TGTGCCAGCAGTCAAAATAGCTTTCCCGGAGAGCCGTTTTTT,CASSQNSFPGEPFF
TRBJ2-2,TRBV29-1,many,NA,TGCAGCGTTGTCCGGAACACCGGGGAGCTGTTTTTT,CSVVRNTGELFF
TRBJ1-1,TRBV12-3/TRBV12-4,NA,NA,TGTGCCAGCAGTCCCAAAATGACAAGGCCGTCCACTGAAGCTTTCTTT,CASSPKMTRPSTEAFF
TRBJ2-5,TRBV5-1,NA,NA,TGCGCCAGCAGCTCCTCGGCCACTACCCATAACCAGTACTTC,CASSSSATTHNQYF
TRBJ2-1,TRBV4-1,NA,NA,TGCATCAGCAGCCTGACCTGGGGCAATGAGCAGTTCTTC,CISSLTWGNEQFF
TRBJ2-1,TRBV6-5,NA,NA,TGTGCCAGCAGTTACTCAGGAGTAGCCTTCAATGAGCAGTTCTTC,CASSYSGVAFNEQFF
TRBJ2-7,TRBV12-3/TRBV12-4,NA,TRBD1,TGTGCCAGCAGTCCGGGACAGGGGGCACTTGGTGCCCAGTACGAGCAGTACTTC,CASSPGQGALGAQYEQYF
TRBJ1-4,TRBV12-3/TRBV12-4,NA,TRBD1,TGTGCCGGCAGCAACCCAGGGGGCCCTGGTGAAAAACTGTTCTTT,CAGSNPGGPGEKLFF
TRBJ1-1,TRBV6-2/TRBV6-3,many,NA,TGTGCCAGCAGTTACGGGACTTACAACTTGAGAGCTTTCTTT,CASSYGTYNLRAFF
TRBJ2-7,TRBV5-4,few,NA,TGTGCCAGCCACCCGGGGTCCCCGGGGTTCGAGCAGTACTTC,CASHPGSPGFEQYF
TRBJ2-7,TRBV7-2,few,TRBD2,TGTGCCAGCAGCCAGGTCTCTAGCGGACGCGAGCAGTACTTC,CASSQVSSGREQYF
TRBJ1-5,TRBV12-3/TRBV12-4,many,NA,TGTGCCAGCAGAACGGACCTAAATCAGCCCCAGCATTTT,CASRTDLNQPQHF
TRBJ2-5,TRBV11-2,NA,NA,TGTGCCAGTAGCTTACGCCTAGCGAGCGAGGAGACCCAGTACTTC,CASSLRLASEETQYF
TRBJ2-3,TRBV7-2,NA,NA,TGTGCCAGCAGCGTTAGACGTAGCGGAGGAGATACGCAGTATTTT,CASSVRRSGGDTQYF
TRBJ1-1,TRBV7-9,NA,NA,TGTGCCAGCAGCTTAGCGATTAAAAACAGAGAAGCTTTCTTT,CASSLAIKNREAFF
TRBJ2-1,TRBV12-5,NA,TRBD1,TGTGCTAGTGATATGACTGGGGCAGGGGGACAATTCTTC,CASDMTGAGGQFF
TRBJ1-3,TRBV12-3/TRBV12-4,many,NA,TGTGCCAGCACCCCCCCTGGAGGGAACGGAAACACCATATATTTT,CASTPPGGNGNTIYF
TRBJ1-5,TRBV4-1,NA,NA,TGCGCCAGCAGCCAAGTGATCCCGGCGAATCAGCCCCAGCATTTT,CASSQVIPANQPQHF
TRBJ2-2,TRBV12-5,once,NA,TGTGCTAGTGGGGCGGGTACCTTGGCCGGGGAGCTGCTTTTT,CASGAGTLAGELLF
TRBJ1-2,TRBV28,NA,NA,TGTGCCAGCAGTCCGTCCAGTGGTGGCTGCACCTTC,CASSPSSGGCTF
TRBJ2-7,TRBV5-1,NA,NA,TGCGCCAGCAGCCCGAACAGGGCGGAGCAGTACTTC,CASSPNRAEQYF
TRBJ2-4,TRBV5-6,NA,TRBD2,TGTGCCAGCAGCTTAAGAGCCCGGGAGGGCCAAAACATTCAGTACTTC,CASSLRAREGQNIQYF
TRBJ2-2,TRBV11-2,many,NA,TGTGCCAGCAGCTTAGATCTAGCGAACACCGGGGAGCTGTTTTTT,CASSLDLANTGELFF
TRBJ1-2,TRBV11-1,NA,TRBD1,TGTGCCAGCAACTCCCTCTTCCAGGGACAGTATGGCTATGCCTTC,CASNSLFQGQYGYAF
TRBJ1-5,TRBV4-2,NA,NA,TGTGTCAGCAGCCAAGGCCAGATTCAGCCCCAGCATTTT,CVSSQGQIQPQHF
TRBJ2-3,TRBV4-1,NA,TRBD2,TGCGCCAGCAGCCCCATAAGCGGGGTGAGCACAGATACGCAGTATTTT,CASSPISGVSTDTQYF
TRBJ2-3,TRBV5-4,NA,TRBD1,TGTGCCAGCAGATACCGGGACAGCCCCCTCCGAGATACGCAGTATTTT,CASRYRDSPLRDTQYF
TRBJ2-3,TRBV6-4,NA,TRBD2,TGTGCCAGCAGTGACGGCAGCGGGAGGGCAGATACGCAGTATTTT,CASSDGSGRADTQYF
TRBJ1-2,TRBV15,NA,NA,TGTGCCACCAGCAGAGAAGTAGGGAGTGGCTACACCTTC,CATSREVGSGYTF
TRBJ2-4,TRBV20-1,once,TRBD1,TGCAGTGTTCCTCCCCATCATGACAGGGCTGGAAACATTCAGTACTTC,CSVPPHHDRAGNIQYF
TRBJ2-6,TRBV4-3,once,TRBD2,TGCACCAGCAGCCAAGTGTGGCGGGAGTGGTCTGGGGCCAACGTCCCGACTTTC,CTSSQVWREWSGANVPTF
TRBJ2-3,TRBV28,once,NA,TGTGCCAGCAGAAGACTAGTACGATCAGATACGCAGTATTTT,CASRRLVRSDTQYF
TRBJ2-2,TRBV12-3/TRBV12-4,many,TRBD1,TGTGCCAGCAGTCAATACCGGGACAGGGTAGGGAAGGTGGACGGGGAGCTGTTTTTT,CASSQYRDRVGKVDGELFF
TRBJ2-1,TRBV11-2,NA,NA,TGTGCCAGCAGGTTAGGCGGGGCTAACTACAATGAACAGTTCTTC,CASRLGGANYNEQFF
TRBJ2-1,TRBV12-3/TRBV12-4,few,NA,TGTGCCAGCAGCCCCCGCAGGGGGGGGGACAATGAGCAGTTCTTC,CASSPRRGGDNEQFF
TRBJ2-5,TRBV14,NA,TRBD2,TGTGCCAGCAGCCAAGATTTAACTAGCGGTGTGGAAGAGACCCAGTACTTC,CASSQDLTSGVEETQYF
TRBJ2-3,TRBV28,NA,TRBD1,TGTGCCAGCAGTTCTGCTGAGACAGGGTTCACAGATACGCACTATTTT,CASSSAETGFTDTHYF
TRBJ2-7,TRBV28,NA,NA,TGTGCCAGCACGGACGGGAGAACCTACGAGCAGTACTTC,CASTDGRTYEQYF
TRBJ2-1,TRBV5-6,few,NA,TGTGCCAGCAGCGGGCCGGGTGAGCAGTTCTTC,CASSGPGEQFF
TRBJ1-2,TRBV6-6,many,TRBD1,TGTGCCAGCAGTAGAGGACAGGGATATGGCTACACCTTC,CASSRGQGYGYTF
TRBJ2-1,TRBV28,many,TRBD2,TGTGCCAGCAGGGGGACTAGCGGCGACAATGAGCAGTTCTTC,CASRGTSGDNEQFF
TRBJ1-5,TRBV28,NA,NA,TGTGCCAGCAGTTTTTCAGGGGCGAACAATCAGCCCCAGCATTTT,CASSFSGANNQPQHF
TRBJ1-1,TRBV28,NA,TRBD1,TGTGCCAGCAGCCCAGGGGGCGGGAACACTGAAGCTTTCTTT,CASSPGGGNTEAFF